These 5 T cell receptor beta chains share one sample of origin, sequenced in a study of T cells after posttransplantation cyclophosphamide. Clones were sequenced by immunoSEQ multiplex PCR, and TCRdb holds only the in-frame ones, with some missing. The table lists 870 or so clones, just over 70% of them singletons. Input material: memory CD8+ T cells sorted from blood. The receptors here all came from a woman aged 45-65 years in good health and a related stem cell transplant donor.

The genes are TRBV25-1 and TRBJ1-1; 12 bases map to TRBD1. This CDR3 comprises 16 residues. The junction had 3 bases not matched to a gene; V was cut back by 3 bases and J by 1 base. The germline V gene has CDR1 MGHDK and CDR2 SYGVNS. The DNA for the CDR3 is TGTGCCAGCAGTGACCGGGACAGGGGGCGGAACACTGAAGCTTTCTTT. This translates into CASSDRDRGRNTEAFF.

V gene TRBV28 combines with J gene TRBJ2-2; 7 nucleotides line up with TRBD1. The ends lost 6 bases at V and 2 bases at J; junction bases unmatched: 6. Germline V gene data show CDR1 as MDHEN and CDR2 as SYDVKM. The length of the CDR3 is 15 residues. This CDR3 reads CASSLGTENTGELFF. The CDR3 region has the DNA TGTGCCAGCAGCCTTGGGACAGAAAACACCGGGGAGCTGTTTTTT.

CDR3 sequence reads: CASSDGRPTDTQYF. In DNA form, the CDR3 reads TGTGCCAGCAGTGACGGGAGGCCCACAGATACGCAGTATTTT. V gene TRBV2 combines with J gene TRBJ2-3; 7 nucleotides agree with TRBD2. With V trimmed by 3 bases and J by 2 bases, 2 bases remained unmatched. Per germline, CDR1 SNHLY and CDR2 FYNNEI. The length of the CDR3 is 14 residues.

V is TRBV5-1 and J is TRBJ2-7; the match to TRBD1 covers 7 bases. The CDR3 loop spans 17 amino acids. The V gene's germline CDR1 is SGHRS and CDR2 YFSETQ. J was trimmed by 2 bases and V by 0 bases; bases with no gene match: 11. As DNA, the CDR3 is TGCGCCAGCAGCTTGGTCTTTGCGCGGACAGGAGCCTACGAGCAGTACTTC. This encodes CASSLVFARTGAYEQYF. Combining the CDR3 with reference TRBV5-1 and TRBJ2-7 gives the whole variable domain KAGVTQTPRYLIKTRGQQVTLSCSPISGHRSVSWYQQTPGQGLQFLFEYFSETQRNKGNFPGRFSGRQFSNSRSEMNVSTLELGDSALYLCASSLVFARTGAYEQYFGPGTRLTVT.

CDR3 loop: CASSLGLAEYRTGELFF. CDR3 in DNA: TGTGCCAGCAGCTTGGGACTAGCTGAATATAGGACCGGGGAGCTGTTTTTT. The V call is TRBV11-2, the J call TRBJ2-2; 9 positions agree with TRBD2. CDR1 and CDR2 (germline): SGHAT, FQNNGV. This CDR3 comprises 17 residues. Trimming at V came to 3 bases and at J to 5 bases, leaving 10 bases not matched to a gene.